This TCR beta chain came from a study of T cells after yellow fever vaccination. Study conclusions and caveats: Researchers cautioned that FACS-sorted repertoires could harbor abundant clonotypes contaminating from the bulk population. By day 5 rather than day 15, the secondary response had peaked, though it was weaker.

To note about this clonotype: As yet, its antigen is unknown.

The CDR3 extends over 15 amino acids. The V end was cut by 0 bases, the J end by 2 bases, with 10 bases between. Germline values: CDR1 LNHNV, CDR2 YYDKDF (reference sequence). 5'RACE template switching generated TCR cDNA, adding a universal primer site and UMIs. TCRdb reprocessed the 5' RACE reads via MiXCR and lists one record per CDR3 protein. The profile shows 300,000 to 400,000 distinct CDR3 sequences, 6.2% of them singletons. This clonotype originated in a man aged 25 to 40 who received the YFV17D yellow fever vaccine. Specimen: PBMCs, collected 5 days after the yellow fever booster vaccination. This chain joins TRBV15 and TRBJ1-2; no clear D gene. The CDR3 protein is CATSRDQVNNYGYTF. The CDR3 region has the DNA TGTGCCACCAGCAGAGATCAGGTCAACAACTATGGCTACACCTTC. Supplemented by reference TRBV15 and TRBJ1-2, the full variable domain reads DAMVIQNPRYQVTQFGKPVTLSCSQTLNHNVMYWYQQKSSQAPKLLFHYYDKDFNNEADTPDNFQSRRPNTSFCFLDIRSPGLGDTAMYLCATSRDQVNNYGYTFGSGTRLTVV.